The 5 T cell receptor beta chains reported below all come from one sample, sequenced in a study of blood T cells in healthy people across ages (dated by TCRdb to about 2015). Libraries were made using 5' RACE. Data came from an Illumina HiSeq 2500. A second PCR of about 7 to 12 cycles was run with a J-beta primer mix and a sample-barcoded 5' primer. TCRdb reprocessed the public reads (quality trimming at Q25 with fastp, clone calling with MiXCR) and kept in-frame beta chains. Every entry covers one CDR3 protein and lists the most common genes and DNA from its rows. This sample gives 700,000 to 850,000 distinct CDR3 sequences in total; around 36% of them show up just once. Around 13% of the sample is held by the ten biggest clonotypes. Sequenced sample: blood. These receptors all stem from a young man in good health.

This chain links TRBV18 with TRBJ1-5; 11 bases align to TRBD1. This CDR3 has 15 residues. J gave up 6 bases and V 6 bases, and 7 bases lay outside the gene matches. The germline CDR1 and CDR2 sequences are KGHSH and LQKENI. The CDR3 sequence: CASSSGQGAGQPQHF. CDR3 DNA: TGTGCCAGCTCCTCCGGACAGGGGGCAGGTCAGCCCCAGCATTTT. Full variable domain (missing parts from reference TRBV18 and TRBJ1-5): NAGVMQNPRHLVRRRGQEARLRCSPMKGHSHVYWYRQLPEEGLKFMVYLQKENIIDESGMPKERFSAEFPKEGPSILRIQQVVRGDSAAYFCASSSGQGAGQPQHFGDGTRLSIL.

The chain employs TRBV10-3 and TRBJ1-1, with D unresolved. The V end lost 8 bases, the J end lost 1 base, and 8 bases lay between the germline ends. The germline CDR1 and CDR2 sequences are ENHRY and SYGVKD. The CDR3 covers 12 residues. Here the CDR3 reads CAIRPGNTEAFF. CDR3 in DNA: TGTGCCATCCGGCCGGGGAACACTGAAGCTTTCTTT.

The CDR3 DNA reads as TGTGCCAGCAGTTACTCGGGAAGGATCGACACTGAAGCTTTCTTT. It specifies CASSYSGRIDTEAFF. The V gene is TRBV6-5, the J gene TRBJ1-1; D unresolved. V was pared by 0 bases and J by 3 bases, with 11 bases between. This CDR3 contains 15 residues. Germline CDR1 reads MNHEY; CDR2 reads SVGAGI.

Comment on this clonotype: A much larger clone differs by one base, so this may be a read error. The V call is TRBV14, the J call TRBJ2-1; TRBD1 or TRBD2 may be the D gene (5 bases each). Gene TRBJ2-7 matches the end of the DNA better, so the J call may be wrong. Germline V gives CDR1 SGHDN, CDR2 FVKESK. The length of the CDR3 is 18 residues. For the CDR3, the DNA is TGTGCCAGCAGCCAGGGGGAAGTCACCGAGAGCTCCTACAATGAGCAGTACTTC. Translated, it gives CASSQGEVTESSYNEQYF.

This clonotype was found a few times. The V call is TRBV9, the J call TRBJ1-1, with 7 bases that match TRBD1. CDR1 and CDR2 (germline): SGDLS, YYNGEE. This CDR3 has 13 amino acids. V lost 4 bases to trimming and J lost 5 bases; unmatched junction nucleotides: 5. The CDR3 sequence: CASSLETGTEAFF. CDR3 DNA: TGTGCCAGCAGCTTAGAGACAGGGACTGAAGCTTTCTTT. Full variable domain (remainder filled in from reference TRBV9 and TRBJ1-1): DSGVTQTPKHLITATGQRVTLRCSPRSGDLSVYWYQQSLDQGLQFLIQYYNGEERAKGNILERFSAQQFPDLHSELNLSSLELGDSALYFCASSLETGTEAFFGQGTRLTVV.